This T cell receptor (beta chain) derives from a study of PD-1 blockade in classical Hodgkin lymphoma. Overall study results and limits: Exclusion covered patients beginning nivolumab under 1 year post-ASCT. Why the repertoires differ is still unclear, perhaps disease activity or prior therapy.

A word on this clone: Its cognate antigen is unknown.

CDR3 length: 14 residues. Trimming left V 2 bases short and J 10 bases short, with 17 bases between. Germline CDR1 SEHNR, CDR2 FQNEAQ (reference sequence). Assay: immunoSEQ multiplex PCR; the TCRdb copy retains only in-frame clones and omits some. The sample consists of about 90,000 clones, over 90% of them appearing once. Each and every patient relapsed after autologous stem cell transplantation, and patients got differing brentuximab vedotin exposure. Best responses fell into complete response, partial response or progressive disease. The chain recombines TRBV7-9 with TRBJ1-1; D is uncertain. Source: peripheral blood mononuclear cells (PBMCs), taken before the second cycle of nivolumab. The receptor was isolated from a human donor with classical Hodgkin lymphoma. The CDR3 bases are TGTGCCAGCAGCTTATCCCGATTGATGGAGGCAGCTTTCTTT. It yields the protein CASSLSRLMEAAFF.